A selection of T cell receptor beta chains follows, all from one sample in a study of blood T cell repertoires in COVID-19. Profiled with immunoSEQ multiplex PCR; TCRdb holds only in-frame clones, not every one. The sample contains over 100,000 clones, around 81% of which appear only once. Sequences were obtained from peripheral blood. These receptors all come from a woman in her sixties or seventies with active or convalescent COVID-19. Both conserved end residues are part of each CDR3. D genes are given only for firm matches. The listing skips clone size in some rows; elsewhere it reads once, few, many or a size class.

d_gene,v_gene,abundance,j_gene,CDR3aa,CDR3nt
TRBD2,TRBV28,.,TRBJ2-1,CASRFPSWARPGVGRENNEQFF,TGTGCCAGCAGGTTTCCATCCTGGGCGCGGCCGGGGGTGGGGCGGGAGAACAATGAGCAGTTCTTC
.,TRBV3-1/TRBV3-2,.,TRBJ2-1,CASGRVDEQFF,TGTGCCAGCGGCAGGGTCGATGAGCAGTTCTTC
TRBD1,TRBV28,.,TRBJ1-2,CASTQPPDRAYGYTF,TGTGCCAGCACCCAACCACCGGACAGGGCCTATGGCTACACCTTC
.,TRBV5-4,.,TRBJ1-4,CASSLGGTTNEKLFF,TGTGCCAGCAGCTTGGGCGGGACCACTAATGAAAAACTGTTTTTT
TRBD2,TRBV4-1,.,TRBJ2-1,CASSQGWGGINEQFF,TGCGCCAGCAGCCAAGGGTGGGGGGGAATCAATGAGCAGTTCTTC
.,TRBV7-2,.,TRBJ2-2,CASSLVESGELFF,TGTGCCAGCAGCTTAGTAGAGTCCGGGGAGCTGTTTTTT
TRBD1,TRBV7-2,.,TRBJ1-6,CASSLGTGGSPLHF,TGTGCCAGCAGCTTAGGGACAGGCGGCTCACCCCTCCACTTT
.,TRBV7-2,once,TRBJ2-1,CASSLLNNEQFF,TGTGCCAGCAGCTTATTAAACAATGAGCAGTTCTTC
TRBD1,TRBV28,.,TRBJ1-6,CASRPGQGSGSPLHF,TGTGCCAGCAGACCGGGACAGGGCTCTGGGTCACCCCTCCACTTT
TRBD1,TRBV5-1,.,TRBJ2-1,CASSRDRQRDEQFF,TGCGCCAGCAGCCGGGACAGGCAAAGGGATGAGCAGTTCTTC
TRBD1,TRBV18,.,TRBJ1-2,CASSPPGQGEHGYTF,TGTGCCAGCTCACCACCAGGACAGGGGGAGCATGGCTACACCTTC
TRBD1,TRBV6-5,.,TRBJ1-1,CASRKTGHNTEAFF,TGTGCCAGCAGGAAGACAGGGCACAACACTGAAGCTTTCTTT
.,TRBV13,.,TRBJ1-1,CASSSLIRLTMNTEAFF,TGTGCCAGCAGCTCCCTCATTCGACTGACGATGAACACTGAAGCTTTCTTT
.,TRBV2,.,TRBJ1-1,CASSPGDGVMNTEAFF,TGTGCCAGCAGCCCAGGGGATGGGGTCATGAACACTGAAGCTTTCTTT
.,TRBV2,.,TRBJ1-5,CASSESTVNQPQHF,TGTGCCAGCAGTGAATCGACAGTCAATCAGCCCCAGCATTTT
.,TRBV24-1,.,TRBJ2-1,CATSAQGFEQFF,TGTGCCACCAGTGCTCAGGGTTTTGAGCAGTTCTTC
TRBD1,TRBV9,.,TRBJ2-3,CASSVGDRPSTDTQYF,TGTGCTAGCAGCGTAGGGGACAGACCTAGCACAGATACGCAGTATTTT
.,TRBV5-8,.,TRBJ1-4,CASSLAPQNEKLFF,TGTGCCAGCAGCTTGGCCCCACAAAATGAAAAACTGTTTTTT
TRBD1,TRBV9,.,TRBJ1-5,CASSPTGGNQPQHF,TGTGCCAGCAGCCCTACAGGGGGCAATCAGCCCCAGCATTTT
TRBD2,TRBV2,.,TRBJ2-5,CASGLAGGQETQYF,TGTGCCAGTGGACTAGCGGGGGGCCAAGAGACCCAGTACTTC
.,TRBV11-3,.,TRBJ2-6,CASSPPGLLTWGANVLTF,TGTGCCAGCAGCCCCCCGGGACTCTTAACATGGGGGGCCAACGTCCTGACTTTC
.,TRBV4-2,few,TRBJ2-5,CASSPVGYQETQYF,TGTGCCAGCAGCCCGGTGGGCTACCAAGAGACCCAGTACTTC
TRBD1,TRBV28,.,TRBJ1-2,CASSPAGQGRIRIHYGYTF,TGTGCCAGCAGCCCTGCGGGACAGGGACGGATACGGATCCACTATGGCTACACCTTC
.,TRBV2,.,TRBJ2-3,CASRLLRAPSTDTQYF,TGTGCCAGCAGATTATTGCGGGCCCCGAGCACAGATACGCAGTATTTT
TRBD1,TRBV6-6,.,TRBJ1-1,CASSYGQGNTEAFF,TGTGCCAGCAGTTACGGACAGGGGAACACTGAAGCTTTCTTT
TRBD1,TRBV28,.,TRBJ1-2,CASTDFLQGADGYTF,TGTGCCAGCACCGATTTCCTACAGGGGGCGGACGGCTACACCTTC
.,TRBV5-1,.,TRBJ1-3,CASSLGQVTSGNTIYF,TGCGCCAGCAGCTTGGGGCAGGTAACCTCTGGAAACACCATATATTTT
TRBD1,TRBV19,.,TRBJ1-5,CASSIQGDQPQHF,TGTGCCAGTAGTATCCAGGGGGATCAGCCCCAGCATTTT